This T cell receptor (beta chain) comes out of a study of shared clonotypes between healthy human individuals. Sequenced by immunoSEQ multiplex PCR; TCRdb stores in-frame clones only, minus some. The table records some 380,000 clones, around 96% of them present only once. The germline gives CDR1 MRHNA, CDR2 SNTAGT. The CDR3 contains 15 residues. J lost 3 bases, V lost 5 bases, and 3 bases had no gene match. The sequenced sample consisted of memory CD8+ T cells sorted from blood. Indicated subset: CD45RO+ cells pooled with CCR7-negative TemRA cells. The chain links TRBV6-4 to TRBJ2-1; 11 bases line up with TRBD1. This clonotype originated in a man aged 30 to 39 in good health. CDR3 residues: CASSPGTGGYNEQFF. The CDR3 DNA reads as TGTGCCAGCAGTCCCGGGACAGGGGGCTACAATGAGCAGTTCTTC.